Described below is a single T cell receptor beta chain sequence and its context. Its matching antigen is unknown. This entry comes from a study of T cell responses to AZD1222 COVID-19 vaccine. Looking at the study overall: Second-dose groups at about 4 or about 12 weeks were pooled. The study, taken as a whole, reports: Donors were chiefly white British, with a greater number of females, and clonal diversity was perhaps underestimated. In all cases, repertoires were sampled only after the peak T cell response. Seropositive at baseline were only a handful of AZD1222 recipients.

Assay: immunoSEQ multiplex PCR; the TCRdb copy retains only in-frame clones and omits some. The sample yields about 120,000 clones, about 87% seen once. This CDR3 contains 15 residues. V gave up 0 bases and J gave up 6 bases; unmatched junction bases: 6. Looked up from germline, CDR1 is SGDLS and CDR2 is YYNGEE. This receptor was obtained from an adult in good health. The sample here was peripheral blood, taken on day 0 of AZD1222 vaccination. The gene calls are TRBV9 and TRBJ2-3, with 8 bases matching TRBD2. Here the CDR3 reads CASSVGAGAADTQYF. In DNA, the CDR3 is TGTGCCAGCAGCGTAGGAGCGGGAGCGGCGGATACGCAGTATTTT.